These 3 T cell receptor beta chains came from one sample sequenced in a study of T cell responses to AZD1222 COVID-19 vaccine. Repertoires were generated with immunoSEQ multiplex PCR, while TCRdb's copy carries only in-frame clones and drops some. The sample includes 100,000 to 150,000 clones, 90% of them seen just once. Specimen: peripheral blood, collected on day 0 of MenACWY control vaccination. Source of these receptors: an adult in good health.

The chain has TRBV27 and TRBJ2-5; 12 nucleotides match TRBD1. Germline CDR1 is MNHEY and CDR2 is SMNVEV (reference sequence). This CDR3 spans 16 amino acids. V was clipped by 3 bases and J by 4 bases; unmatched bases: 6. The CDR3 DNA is TGTGCCAGCAGTTTTAGGGGGACAGGGGGCCGAGAGACCCAGTACTTC. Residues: CASSFRGTGGRETQYF.

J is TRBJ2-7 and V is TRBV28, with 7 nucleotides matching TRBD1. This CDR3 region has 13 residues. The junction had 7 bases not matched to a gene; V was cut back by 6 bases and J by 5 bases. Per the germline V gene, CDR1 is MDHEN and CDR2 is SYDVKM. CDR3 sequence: CASRQTGLHEQYV. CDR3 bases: TGTGCCAGCAGACAGACAGGGCTGCACGAGCAGTACGTC.

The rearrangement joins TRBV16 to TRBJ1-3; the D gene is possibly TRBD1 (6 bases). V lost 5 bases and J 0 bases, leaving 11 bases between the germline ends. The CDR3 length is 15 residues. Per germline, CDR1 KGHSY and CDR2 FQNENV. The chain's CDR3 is CASSMGHLSGNTIYF. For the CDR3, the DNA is TGTGCCAGCAGCATGGGACACCTCTCTGGAAACACCATATATTTT.